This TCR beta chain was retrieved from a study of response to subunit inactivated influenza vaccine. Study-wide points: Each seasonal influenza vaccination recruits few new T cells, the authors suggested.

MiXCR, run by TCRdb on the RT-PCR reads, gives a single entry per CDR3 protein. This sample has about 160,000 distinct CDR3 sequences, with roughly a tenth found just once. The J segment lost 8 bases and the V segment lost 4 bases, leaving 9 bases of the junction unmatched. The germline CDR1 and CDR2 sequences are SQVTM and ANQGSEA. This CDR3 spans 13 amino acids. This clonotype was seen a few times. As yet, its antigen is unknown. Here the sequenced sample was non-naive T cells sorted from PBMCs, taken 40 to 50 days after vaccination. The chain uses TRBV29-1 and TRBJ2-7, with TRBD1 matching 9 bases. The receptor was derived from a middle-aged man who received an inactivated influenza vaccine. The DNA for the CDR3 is TGCAGCGTTGCGTCGTTGGGACAGGGAAAGCAGTACTTC. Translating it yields CSVASLGQGKQYF.